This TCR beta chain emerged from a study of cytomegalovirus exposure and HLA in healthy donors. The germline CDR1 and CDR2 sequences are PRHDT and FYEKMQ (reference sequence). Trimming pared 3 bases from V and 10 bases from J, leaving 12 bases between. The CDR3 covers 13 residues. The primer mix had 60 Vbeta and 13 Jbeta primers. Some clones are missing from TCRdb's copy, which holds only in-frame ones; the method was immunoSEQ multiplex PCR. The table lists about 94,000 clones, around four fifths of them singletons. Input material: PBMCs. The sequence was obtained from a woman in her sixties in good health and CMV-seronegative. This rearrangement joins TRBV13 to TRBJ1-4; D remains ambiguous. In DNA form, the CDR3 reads TGTGCCAGCAGCTTGGAAAGGAGAGGAAAACTGTTTTTT. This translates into CASSLERRGKLFF.